This passage covers 10 T cell receptor beta chains from one sample sequenced in a study of T cells after yellow fever vaccination. Using its own MiXCR run on the 5' RACE reads, TCRdb lists one record per CDR3 protein. The sample comprises about 250,000 distinct CDR3 sequences, approximately 3.6% of which are singletons, and around a fifth rests with the top ten. The specimen was PBMCs, collected 15 days after the yellow fever booster vaccination. These receptors came from a man younger than 30 who received the YFV17D yellow fever vaccine.

As regards this clonotype: This may stem from a read error, because a much larger clone lies one nucleotide away. This chain links TRBV5-1 with TRBJ2-3; possibly TRBD1 or TRBD2 for D (5 bases each). Germline CDR1 is SGHRS and CDR2 is YFSETQ. The CDR3 contains 16 residues. The V and J ends lost 7 bases and 2 bases respectively, with 20 bases between them. This chain's CDR3 is CASHPGQLGTTDTQYF. In nucleotides, the CDR3 is TGCGCCAGCCACCCAGGGCAACTAGGGACCACAGATACGCAGTATTTT.

The sample holds many counts of this clonotype. V and J are TRBV29-1 and TRBJ2-7, with D perhaps assigned TRBD1 or TRBD2 (5 bases each). Germline CDR1 is SQVTM and CDR2 is ANQGSEA. The CDR3 loop spans 14 amino acids. Trimming took 7 bases from V and 4 from J, leaving 20 bases between them. This chain's CDR3 is CSATGIRGSYEQYF. CDR3 DNA: TGCAGCGCCACGGGGATAAGGGGCAGTTACGAGCAGTACTTC.

This clonotype occurred many times. The rearrangement uses TRBV7-9 and TRBJ2-5; the match to TRBD2 covers 8 bases. Trimming removed 4 bases from V and 5 bases from J; junction bases left unmatched: 12. This CDR3 has 16 amino acids. The V gene's germline CDR1 is SEHNR and CDR2 FQNEAQ (reference sequence). The DNA for the CDR3 is TGTGCCAGCAGCTCTGGGGGCGGGGGGACCATGGAGACCCAGTACTTC. Translated: CASSSGGGGTMETQYF. The full variable domain, in which reference TRBV7-9 and TRBJ2-5 provide the parts outside the CDR3, is DTGVSQNPRHKITKRGQNVTFRCDPISEHNRLYWYRQTLGQGPEFLTYFQNEAQLEKSRLLSDRFSAERPKGSFSTLEIQRTEQGDSAMYLCASSSGGGGTMETQYFGPGTRLLVL.

The gene calls are TRBV10-3 and TRBJ1-5; no definite D call. CDR1 ENHRY and CDR2 SYGVKD come from the germline V gene. Trimming pared 2 bases from V and 5 bases from J, leaving 7 bases between. The CDR3 length is 13 residues. Here the CDR3 DNA reads TGTGCCATCAGTGAGAGAAACGATCAGCCCCAGCATTTT. Its translation: CAISERNDQPQHF.

This clonotype was observed many times. The chain combines TRBV4-3 with TRBJ2-2, with 9 positions matching TRBD1. The CDR3 extends over 17 amino acids. V lost 4 bases, J lost 2 bases, and 8 bases stayed unmatched. From germline, CDR1 is LGHNA and CDR2 YSLEER. CDR3 residues: CASSRQQGAGNTGELFF. Written as DNA, the CDR3 is TGCGCCAGCAGCCGGCAACAGGGGGCGGGTAACACCGGGGAGCTGTTTTTT.

At least ten counts were recorded for this clonotype. V and J are TRBV12-3 or TRBV12-4 and TRBJ2-3, with D tentatively TRBD1 (6 bases). Trimming left V 5 bases short and J 5 bases short, with 17 bases between. This CDR3 is 15 amino acids long. The CDR3 DNA follows: TGTGCCAGCAGTGCCCCTGGGACAAAGGGAGATACGCAGTATTTT. This gives the protein CASSAPGTKGDTQYF.

Ten or more counts support this clonotype. The chain links TRBV12-3 or TRBV12-4 to TRBJ1-5; no definite D call. V was cut by 4 bases and J by 7 bases, with 11 bases left in between. The CDR3 is 13 amino acids. Written as DNA, the CDR3 is TGTGCCAGCAGTTCCGGTTTCGGACAGCCCCAGCATTTT. It codes for CASSSGFGQPQHF.

At least ten counts were recorded for this clonotype. The genes are TRBV5-1 and TRBJ1-2, with D unclear. Trimming removed 0 bases at V and 3 bases at J, with 6 bases between. In germline, CDR1 is SGHRS, CDR2 YFSETQ. The CDR3 covers 13 residues. CDR3: CASSLVGDYGYTF. As DNA, the CDR3 is TGCGCCAGCAGCTTGGTTGGGGACTATGGCTACACCTTC. The entire variable domain, with the rest obtained from reference TRBV5-1 and TRBJ1-2, is as follows: KAGVTQTPRYLIKTRGQQVTLSCSPISGHRSVSWYQQTPGQGLQFLFEYFSETQRNKGNFPGRFSGRQFSNSRSEMNVSTLELGDSALYLCASSLVGDYGYTFGSGTRLTVV.

The V gene is TRBV6-6, the J gene TRBJ1-2; D is unresolved. The CDR3 has 13 residues. V lost 4 bases, J lost 7 bases, and 13 bases lay in between. Germline values: CDR1 MNHNY, CDR2 SVGAGI (reference sequence). The CDR3 here is CASSSLSDIGYTF. The CDR3 coding sequence is TGTGCCAGCAGTTCCCTGAGTGATATTGGCTACACCTTC.

This clonotype was counted only a few times. V usage is TRBV14 and J usage is TRBJ2-7; the match to TRBD1 covers 12 bases. There are 16 residues in the CDR3. The germline V gene encodes CDR1 SGHDN and CDR2 FVKESK. CDR3 sequence (DNA): TGTGCCAGCAGCCTATCCGGGACAGGGGGCTCCCACGAGCAGTACGTC. The encoded protein is CASSLSGTGGSHEQYV.